This T cell receptor beta chain was recovered during a study of blood T cell repertoires in COVID-19. Whole-study context: The United States, Italy and Spain were the sources of the acute and convalescent COVID-19 samples. Nucleic acid was either cDNA or gDNA, and it came from T cells, B-cell-depleted T cells, or PBMCs.

In the authors' methods: Estimates of nucleated cell counts were drawn from the amplification of reference gene primers. Clones were read by immunoSEQ multiplex PCR, and TCRdb kept only the in-frame ones, dropping some. V, J and clone size were drawn from that table, and D and trimming were deduced from the DNA. The sample includes about 170,000 clones, 75% to 90% of them seen just once. The CDR3 loop spans 13 amino acids. The V end was cut by 2 bases, the J end by 9 bases, with 8 bases between. Germline V gene lookup returns CDR1 MGHRA and CDR2 YSYEKL. This sequence originates from a woman at least 80 years old with active or convalescent COVID-19. Specimen: peripheral blood. The gene calls are TRBV4-1 and TRBJ1-6, with D maybe TRBD1 (6 bases). DNA for the CDR3: TGCGCCAGCAGCCAACTACAGGGTTCACCCCTCCACTTT. Translation gives CASSQLQGSPLHF.